The 3 T cell receptor beta chains below all came from one sample that was sequenced in a study of T-cell reconstitution after alpha-beta-depleted transplantation in children. Preparing the TCRbeta library involved the use of unique molecular identifiers. TCRdb re-called the PCR reads through MiXCR, storing one row per CDR3 protein. Of hundreds of thousands of distinct CDR3 sequences listed, more than 10% are singletons. Material: PBMCs, obtained from the stem cell graft. Source of these receptors: a human donor who donated a stem cell graft to a child with Fanconi anemia.

This chain links TRBV5-1 with TRBJ1-4, with 7 bases aligning to TRBD1. V lost 2 bases to trimming and J lost 0 bases; unmatched junction nucleotides: 4. This CDR3 spans 16 amino acids. Germline-derived CDR1 and CDR2 are SGHRS and YFSETQ. CDR3 residues: CASSLGQASTNEKLFF. The DNA of the CDR3 is TGCGCCAGCAGCTTAGGACAGGCCTCAACTAATGAAAAACTGTTTTTT.

This clonotype was seen at least ten times. The rearrangement joins TRBV10-3 to TRBJ2-7, with TRBD1 matching over 9 bases. The CDR3 length is 15 residues. Germline V gene data show CDR1 as ENHRY and CDR2 as SYGVKD. The V gene end was trimmed by 3 bases and the J gene end by 3 bases; junction bases not matched to a gene: 6. CDR3 in amino acids: CAISDGQGNHYEQYF. The CDR3 nucleotides read TGTGCCATCAGTGATGGACAGGGGAATCACTACGAGCAGTACTTC.

Regarding this clonotype: A single base separates this from a much larger clone, so it may be a read error. In DNA form, the CDR3 reads TGTGACAGCAGTTTGCGAACCCTGAACACTGAAGCTTTCTTT. Translation: CDSSLRTLNTEAFF. The genes are TRBV28 and TRBJ1-1; D uncertain. The length of the CDR3 is 14 residues. The germline V gene encodes CDR1 MDHEN and CDR2 SYDVKM.